Shown below are 21 T cell receptor beta chains from a single sample sequenced in a study of cytomegalovirus exposure and HLA in healthy donors. The PCR ran on 60 Vbeta and 13 Jbeta primers. Clones were read by immunoSEQ multiplex PCR, and TCRdb kept only the in-frame ones, dropping some. The repertoire holds more than 90,000 clones, with 81% as singletons. Source material: PBMCs. The receptors derive from a woman aged 70-85 years in good health and CMV-seropositive.

The rearrangement uses TRBV7-3 and TRBJ2-5; D gene ambiguous. There are 13 residues in the CDR3. Germline lookup yields CDR1 SGHTA and CDR2 FQGTGA. V lost 1 base and J lost 2, with 5 bases in between. The CDR3 bases are TGTGCCAGCAGCTTAATTCCTCAAGAGACCCAGTACTTC. Amino acid sequence: CASSLIPQETQYF.

The V call is TRBV5-1, the J call TRBJ2-7; 14 nucleotides agree with TRBD2. Germline V gene lookup returns CDR1 SGHRS and CDR2 YFSETQ. Trimming took 4 bases from V and 7 from J; bases not matched to a gene: 10. The CDR3 covers 16 residues. CDR3 nucleotides: TGCGCCAGCAGCCCCTCCCGACTAGCGGGAGGGGGGGAGCAGTACTTC. Translated, it gives CASSPSRLAGGGEQYF.

This chain links TRBV16 with TRBJ1-5, with 8 bases aligning to TRBD1. CDR3 size: 16 residues. The trim removed 4 bases at V and 2 bases at J, leaving 7 bases unmatched. CDR1 is KGHSY and CDR2 is FQNENV in the germline V gene. The CDR3 region has the DNA TGTGCCAGCAGCCGAACGACAGGGGTGGGCAATCAGCCCCAGCATTTT. Protein product: CASSRTTGVGNQPQHF.

CDR3 in DNA: TGTGCCAGCAGCTCCTCGGACAGGGGGGGAAACTATGGCTACACCTTC. Its protein product is CASSSSDRGGNYGYTF. This chain links TRBV7-2 with TRBJ1-2, with 10 bases fitting TRBD1. The trim removed 4 bases at V and 2 bases at J, leaving 7 bases unmatched. Germline loops: CDR1 SGHTA, CDR2 FQGNSA. There are 16 residues in the CDR3.

The chain recombines TRBV10-1 with TRBJ2-1; 7 nucleotides line up with TRBD1. The CDR3 extends over 13 amino acids. Germline CDR1 WNHNN, CDR2 SYGVQD (reference sequence). After removal of 3 bases from V and 6 bases from J, the junction contained 2 bases not matched to a gene. CDR3 residues: CASSERQGNEQFF. The CDR3 coding sequence is TGCGCCAGCAGTGAAAGACAGGGCAATGAGCAGTTCTTC.

The chain recombines TRBV7-2 with TRBJ2-5; 7 bases match TRBD1. Germline CDR1 reads SGHTA; CDR2 reads FQGNSA. V was pared by 5 bases and J by 2 bases, with 5 bases of the junction left unmatched. CDR3 length equals 14 residues. The CDR3 loop is CASSPGTVQETQYF. CDR3 nucleotides: TGTGCCAGCAGCCCAGGGACAGTTCAAGAGACCCAGTACTTC.

The chain links TRBV6-6 to TRBJ1-3; TRBD1 is a possible D gene (5 bases). V lost 6 bases, J lost 2 bases, and 11 bases lay in between. This CDR3 contains 14 residues. Germline V gene data show CDR1 as MNHNY and CDR2 as SVGAGI (reference sequence). The CDR3 spells CASSWGGTGNTIYF. CDR3 in DNA: TGTGCCAGCAGCTGGGGCGGGACTGGAAACACCATATATTTT.

This clone was counted ten times or more. The chain carries TRBV29-1 and TRBJ2-2, with TRBD2 matching over 7 bases. The germline V gene encodes CDR1 SQVTM and CDR2 ANQGSEA. With V trimmed by 5 bases and J by 6 bases, 0 bases remained unmatched. This CDR3 contains 11 residues. DNA of the CDR3: TGCAGCGTTCGGGAGGCCGGGGAGCTGTTTTTT. Translation gives CSVREAGELFF.

This clone was observed a single time. One junction end disagrees with the germline gene, perhaps due to a read error. This chain joins TRBV6-6 and TRBJ1-4; the D is unclear. The germline CDR1 and CDR2 sequences are MNHNY and SVGAGI (reference sequence). This CDR3 has 15 residues. For the CDR3, the DNA is TGTGCCAGCAGTTACGAGAGGCCCGCTAAGGAAAAACTGTTTTTT. Protein sequence: CASSYERPAKEKLFF.

J is TRBJ2-1 and V is TRBV5-8; tentative D call: TRBD2 (5 bases). The CDR3 is made up of 14 amino acids. V lost 4 bases and J 7 bases, leaving 15 bases between the germline ends. Germline values: CDR1 SGHTS, CDR2 YDEGEE. In DNA, the CDR3 is TGTGCCAGCAGCGTTACCGGGATCAGGAATGAGCAGTTCTTC. Its translation is CASSVTGIRNEQFF.

This chain links TRBV7-2 with TRBJ2-3; 10 positions match TRBD2. Germline-derived CDR1 and CDR2 are SGHTA and FQGNSA. The V and J ends lost 1 base and 4 bases, in that order; junction bases with no gene match: 2. The CDR3 contains 15 residues. CDR3 DNA: TGTGCCAGCAGCTTAGGAGCGGGAGGGGCAGATACGCAGTATTTT. Translated, it gives CASSLGAGGADTQYF.

The CDR3 region has the DNA TGTGCCAGCAGTCAGGGGGTGTCCTACGAGCAGTACTTC. This gives the protein CASSQGVSYEQYF. The chain is built from TRBV6-5 and TRBJ2-7; 7 bases map to TRBD1. This CDR3 has 13 residues. Germline V gene data show CDR1 as MNHEY and CDR2 as SVGAGI. J was trimmed by 1 base and V by 5 bases; bases with no gene match: 2.

Here the CDR3 reads CASMDRGLGYTF. CDR3 in DNA: TGTGCCAGCATGGACAGGGGGCTCGGCTACACCTTC. The V and J genes are TRBV6-5 and TRBJ1-2; 11 positions agree with TRBD1. Losses at the gene ends were 7 bases for V and 8 bases for J; bases not matched to a gene: 3. CDR1 MNHEY and CDR2 SVGAGI come from the germline V gene. This CDR3 region has 12 residues.

CDR3 sequence (DNA): TGTGCCAGCAGCCCACGGACACGAACCTACGAGCAGTACTTC. Protein sequence: CASSPRTRTYEQYF. V and J are TRBV7-9 and TRBJ2-7; D might be TRBD1 (5 bases). This CDR3 comprises 14 residues. CDR1 SEHNR and CDR2 FQNEAQ come from the germline V gene (reference sequence). V was shortened by 5 bases and J by 2 bases, with 13 bases between the two germline ends.

This rearrangement joins TRBV19 to TRBJ2-7; D possibly corresponds to TRBD1 (6 bases). The CDR3 contains 15 residues. The V gene's germline CDR1 is LNHDA and CDR2 SQIVND (reference sequence). Trimming took off 8 bases at V and 0 bases at J, with 17 bases between the two ends. The CDR3 sequence is CASSRAGAVSYEQYF. CDR3 nucleotides: TGTGCCAGTTCCCGGGCAGGGGCGGTCTCCTACGAGCAGTACTTC.

In this sample, this clone turned up a few times. This rearrangement joins TRBV7-8 to TRBJ2-6; 8 bases align to TRBD1. This CDR3 is built from 19 residues. The junction had 12 bases not matched to a gene; V was cut back by 3 bases and J by 2 bases. Germline V lookup: CDR1 SGHVS, CDR2 FQNEAQ. CDR3 region: CASSLTRDRPKTGANVLTF. The CDR3, as DNA: TGTGCCAGCAGCTTGACCCGGGACAGGCCAAAGACTGGGGCCAACGTCCTGACTTTC.

This clone was seen a single time. The DNA is omitted, as the CDR3 cannot be located on it reliably, and the CDR3 follows TCRdb's listing. The rearrangement uses TRBV21-1 and TRBJ2-3; no check of the table's D call, TRBD2, against the DNA was made. TRBV21-1 constitutes a pseudogene. Counting both end residues, the CDR3 totals 21 amino acids. The CDR3 loop is CASSKAGVAGGTQGSTDTQYF.

This clone appeared once. The rearrangement joins TRBV27 to TRBJ1-2, with 7 bases aligning to TRBD1. The germline V gene encodes CDR1 MNHEY and CDR2 SMNVEV (reference sequence). V shed 5 bases, J shed 6 bases, and the junction held 15 bases outside the gene matches. This CDR3 is 16 amino acids long. The CDR3 spells CASSPRATGLGNGYTF. The CDR3 DNA follows: TGTGCCAGCAGTCCACGGGCGACAGGGTTAGGTAATGGCTACACCTTC.

This chain links TRBV7-9 with TRBJ2-1; perhaps TRBD2 as D (5 bases). V gave up 0 bases and J gave up 10 bases, with 13 bases separating them. In germline, CDR1 is SEHNR, CDR2 FQNEAQ (reference sequence). The CDR3 is made up of 14 amino acids. CDR3 protein: CASSLAVTADEQFF. The CDR3 DNA is TGTGCCAGCAGCTTAGCGGTTACAGCGGACGAGCAGTTCTTC.

The chain has TRBV4-2 and TRBJ1-1; 10 nucleotides line up with TRBD1. The V gene's germline CDR1 is LGHNA and CDR2 YNFKEQ. The J segment lost 3 bases and the V segment lost 3 bases, leaving 10 bases of the junction unmatched. The CDR3 consists of 17 residues. The CDR3: CASSQDLPGQGYTEAFF. The CDR3, as DNA: TGTGCCAGCAGCCAGGACCTTCCGGGACAGGGGTACACTGAAGCTTTCTTT.

V usage is TRBV19 and J usage is TRBJ1-2; 8 nucleotides match TRBD1. CDR1 LNHDA and CDR2 SQIVND come from the germline V gene (reference sequence). This CDR3 has 16 residues. V was clipped by 5 bases and J by 3 bases; unmatched bases: 11. The DNA for the CDR3 is TGTGCCAGTAGTCCGAATTCCGGGACAGGAGACTATGGCTACACCTTC. This sequence encodes CASSPNSGTGDYGYTF.